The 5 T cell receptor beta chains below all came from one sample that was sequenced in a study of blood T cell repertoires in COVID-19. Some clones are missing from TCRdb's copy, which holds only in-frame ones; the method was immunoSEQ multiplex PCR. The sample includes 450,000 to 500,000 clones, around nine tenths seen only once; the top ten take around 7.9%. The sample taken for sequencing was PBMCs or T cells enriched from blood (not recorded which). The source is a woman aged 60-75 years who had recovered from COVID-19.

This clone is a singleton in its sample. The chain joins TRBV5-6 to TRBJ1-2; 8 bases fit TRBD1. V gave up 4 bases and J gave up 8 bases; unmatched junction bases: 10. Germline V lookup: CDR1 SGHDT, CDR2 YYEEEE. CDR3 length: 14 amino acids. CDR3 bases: TGTGCCAGCAGCATGACAGGGGCGCCGTTCGGCTACACCTTC. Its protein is CASSMTGAPFGYTF. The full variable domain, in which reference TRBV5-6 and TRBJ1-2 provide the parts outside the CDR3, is DAGVTQSPTHLIKTRGQQVTLRCSPKSGHDTVSWYQQALGQGPQFIFQYYEEEERQRGNFPDRFSGHQFPNYSSELNVNALLLGDSALYLCASSMTGAPFGYTFGSGTRLTVV.

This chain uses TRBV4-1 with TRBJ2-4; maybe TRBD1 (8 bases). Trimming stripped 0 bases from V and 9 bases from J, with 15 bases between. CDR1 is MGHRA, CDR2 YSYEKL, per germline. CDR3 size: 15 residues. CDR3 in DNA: TGCGCCAGCAGCCAAGACTCTACAGGGGGGGGCATTCAGTACTTC. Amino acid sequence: CASSQDSTGGGIQYF.

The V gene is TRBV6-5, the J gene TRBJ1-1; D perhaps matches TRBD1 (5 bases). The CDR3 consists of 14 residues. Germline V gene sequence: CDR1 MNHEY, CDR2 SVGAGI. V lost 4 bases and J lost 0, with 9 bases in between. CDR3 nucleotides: TGTGCCAGCAGTTGGGGCGGGATGAACACTGAAGCTTTCTTT. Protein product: CASSWGGMNTEAFF.

CDR3 sequence reads: CASSPRGGVGRILAFF. The CDR3 nucleotides are TGTGCCAGCTCCCCAAGGGGGGGCGTTGGTCGCATACTAGCTTTCTTT. This rearrangement joins TRBV3-1 (or the pseudogene TRBV3-2) to TRBJ1-1; D possibly corresponds to TRBD1 (6 bases). V dropped 8 bases and J dropped 10 bases, with 29 bases sitting between them. CDR3 length: 16 residues. The germline CDR1 and CDR2 sequences are LGHDT and YNNKEL (reference sequence).

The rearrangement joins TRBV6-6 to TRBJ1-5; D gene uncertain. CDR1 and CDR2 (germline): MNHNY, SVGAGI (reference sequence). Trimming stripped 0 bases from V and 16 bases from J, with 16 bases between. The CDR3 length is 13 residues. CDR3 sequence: CASSYSARSPSHF. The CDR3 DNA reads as TGTGCCAGCAGTTACTCGGCCCGATCCCCCTCCCATTTT.